This entry features one TCR beta chain sequence. These data come from a study of blood T cell repertoires in COVID-19. Looking at the study overall: Samples of COVID-19 (acute and convalescent) were obtained from the United States, Italy and Spain. The cDNA or gDNA used as material had been derived from T cells, B-cell-depleted T cells, or PBMCs.

The Seattle patients, enrolled during active infection, were followed longitudinally. Per the study methods: Reference gene primers were amplified, and this amplification served to estimate nucleated cell counts. The table came from immunoSEQ multiplex PCR; TCRdb's copy has only in-frame clones and leaves some out. Clone size and V and J calls were adopted from that table, with D and trimming inferred from the DNA. The sample shows 300,000 to 450,000 clones, 87% of them seen only once. The origin of this receptor is a woman aged 55-69 years with COVID-19, enrolled during active disease. The specimen sequenced was peripheral blood.

CDR3 bases: TGTGCCAGCAGCTTTGGACTAGCGGGCGTTAATGAGCAGTTCTTC. The encoded protein is CASSFGLAGVNEQFF. The chain uses TRBV7-3 and TRBJ2-1; 11 nucleotides line up with TRBD2. With V trimmed by 3 bases and J by 7 bases, 5 bases remained unmatched. CDR3 size: 15 residues. CDR1 SGHTA and CDR2 FQGTGA come from the germline V gene.